This TCR beta chain was recorded in a study of blood T cell repertoires in COVID-19. About the study: The study drew acute and convalescent COVID-19 samples from the United States, Italy and Spain.

The data were produced by immunoSEQ multiplex PCR, yet TCRdb's version contains in-frame clones alone and is incomplete. The repertoire consists of 250,000 or so clones, with approximately 83% occurring once and the leading ten covering roughly 3.2%. Per germline, CDR1 KGHSH and CDR2 LQKENI. Trimming removed 1 base from V and 2 bases from J, with 6 bases in between. The CDR3 runs to 14 residues. Two negative PCRs, clearance, or symptom resolution had been documented for recovered Cohort 3 donors. The chain links TRBV18 to TRBJ1-5; D is undetermined. This clonotype originated in a man aged 45-65 years who had recovered from COVID-19. Sequencing was performed on PBMCs or T cells enriched from blood (not recorded which). The CDR3 region has the DNA TGTGCCAGCTCACCACAACGCGGCAATCAGCCCCAGCATTTT. Protein sequence: CASSPQRGNQPQHF. The full variable domain, rest sourced from reference TRBV18 and TRBJ1-5, is NAGVMQNPRHLVRRRGQEARLRCSPMKGHSHVYWYRQLPEEGLKFMVYLQKENIIDESGMPKERFSAEFPKEGPSILRIQQVVRGDSAAYFCASSPQRGNQPQHFGDGTRLSIL.